Detailed here is one T cell receptor (beta chain). This sample is part of a study of OX40 agonist ivuxolimab in advanced cancers. Study summary: Age averaged roughly 60 years (range about 20 to 80), and around 78% were male. The study reported partial responses in three patients: one hepatocellular carcinoma, two cutaneous melanoma.

Sequenced by immunoSEQ multiplex PCR; TCRdb stores in-frame clones only, minus some. Among some 17,000 clones listed, nearly 95% were seen once. Trimming shortened V by 3 bases and J by 6 bases, and 19 bases separated the two germline ends. Germline V gene data show CDR1 as SGHRS and CDR2 as YFSETQ. The CDR3 is 16 residues long. Here the sequenced sample was CD4+ or CD8+ T cells sorted from blood, taken in a trial of the OX40 agonist ivuxolimab. V usage is TRBV5-1 and J usage is TRBJ2-1, with D tentatively TRBD1 or TRBD2 (5 bases each). The TCR comes from an adult with an advanced solid tumor such as melanoma, head and neck, liver or kidney cancer. The CDR3 nucleotides are TGCGCCAGCAGCTGGACTCCGGGACCCACGGGCAATGAGCAGTTCTTC. Translation gives CASSWTPGPTGNEQFF.